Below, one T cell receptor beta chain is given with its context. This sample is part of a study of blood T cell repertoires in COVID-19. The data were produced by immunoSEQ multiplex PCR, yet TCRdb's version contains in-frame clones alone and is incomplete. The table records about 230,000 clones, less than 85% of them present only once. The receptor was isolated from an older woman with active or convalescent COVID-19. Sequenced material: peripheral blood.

The CDR3 here is CASSVERQPTSSPLHF. CDR3 nucleotide sequence: TGTGCCAGCAGCGTAGAGAGACAGCCAACCTCCTCACCCCTCCACTTT. The J gene is TRBJ1-6, the V gene TRBV9; weak D call: TRBD1 (5 bases). V gave up 0 bases and J gave up 10 bases, with 17 bases separating them. Germline assignment: CDR1 SGDLS and CDR2 YYNGEE. CDR3 length: 16 amino acids.